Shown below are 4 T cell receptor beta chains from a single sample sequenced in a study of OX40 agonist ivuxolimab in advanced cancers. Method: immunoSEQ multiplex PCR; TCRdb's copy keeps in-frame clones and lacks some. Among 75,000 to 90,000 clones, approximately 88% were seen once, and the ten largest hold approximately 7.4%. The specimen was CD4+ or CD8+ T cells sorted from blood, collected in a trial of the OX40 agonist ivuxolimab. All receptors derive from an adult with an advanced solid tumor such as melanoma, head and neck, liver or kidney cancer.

CDR3 nucleotides: TGTGCCAGCAGCGTTGGGACAGGGGGCATCTATGGCTACACCTTC. Translation: CASSVGTGGIYGYTF. This chain connects TRBV9 to TRBJ1-2; TRBD1 agrees at 12 bases. From germline, CDR1 is SGDLS and CDR2 YYNGEE. The length of the CDR3 is 15 residues. The J segment lost 4 bases and the V segment lost 2 bases, leaving 3 bases of the junction unmatched. The full variable domain, in which reference TRBV9 and TRBJ1-2 provide the parts outside the CDR3, is DSGVTQTPKHLITATGQRVTLRCSPRSGDLSVYWYQQSLDQGLQFLIQYYNGEERAKGNILERFSAQQFPDLHSELNLSSLELGDSALYFCASSVGTGGIYGYTFGSGTRLTVV.

The CDR3 DNA reads as TGTGCCAGCAGGGGTGTTACGCAGTATTTT. Its translation: CASRGVTQYF. The chain carries TRBV25-1 and TRBJ2-3; the D is unclear. CDR1 is MGHDK and CDR2 is SYGVNS in the germline V gene. The CDR3 extends over 10 amino acids. Between the trimmed V and J ends, which lost 6 bases and 8 bases, there was a span of 6 bases.

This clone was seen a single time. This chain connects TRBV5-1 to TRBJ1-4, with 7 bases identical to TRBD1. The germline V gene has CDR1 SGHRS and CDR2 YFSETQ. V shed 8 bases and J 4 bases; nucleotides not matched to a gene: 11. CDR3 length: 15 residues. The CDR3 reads CASAMPDRDNEKLFF. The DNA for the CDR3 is TGCGCCAGTGCCATGCCTGACAGGGATAATGAAAAACTGTTTTTT.

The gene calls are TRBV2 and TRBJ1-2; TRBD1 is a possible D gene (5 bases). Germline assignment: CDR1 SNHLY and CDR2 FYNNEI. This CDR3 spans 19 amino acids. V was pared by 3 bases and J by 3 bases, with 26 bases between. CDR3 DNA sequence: TGTGCCAGCAGTGATGCGGGTGGGGCGACGGCCACCCTTCACTATGGCTACACCTTC. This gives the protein CASSDAGGATATLHYGYTF.